The entry below gives a single T cell receptor (beta chain) sequence along with its context. Antigen unknown. Trimming left V 9 bases short and J 2 bases short, with 12 bases between. The germline gives CDR1 MNHEY, CDR2 SVGAGI. The CDR3 consists of 13 residues. This specimen belongs to a study of immune evolution from preneoplasia to lung adenocarcinoma. For the study at large: HLA loss of heterozygosity: 6% to 7.5% AIS, approximately 15% MIA, about 30% ADC, none AAH.

Produced via immunoSEQ multiplex PCR; TCRdb's table is partial and in-frame only. The sample lists around 21,000 clones; roughly 75% were seen once. Patients had resection in Japan or China between about 2014 and 2018. After pathologic assessment, macro-dissection selected premalignant or tumor cells for extraction. The study's findings and limits: Highest clonality occurred in KRAS-mutant, not EGFR-mutant or double wild-type, nodules.

Sequencing used FFPE invasive lung adenocarcinoma tissue. This TCR derives from a person in their sixties with lung adenocarcinoma. The chain uses TRBV6-5 and TRBJ2-3; D is unclear. CDR3 DNA: TGTGCCAGTAAAGAGATACTCACAGATACGCAGTATTTT. Translated: CASKEILTDTQYF.